The 3 T cell receptor beta chains below were found in one sample sequenced in a study of cytomegalovirus exposure and HLA in healthy donors. The PCR made use of 60 Vbeta and 13 Jbeta primers. Sequencing was performed with immunoSEQ multiplex PCR; in TCRdb, only in-frame clones are kept and a portion is missing. The sample holds about 97,000 clones, approximately 73% seen once. The sequencing sample was made of PBMCs. The receptors stem from a man in his forties or fifties in good health and CMV-seronegative.

In this sample, this clone turned up a few times. The V call is TRBV6-6, the J call TRBJ1-5; 9 positions agree with TRBD1. V was pared by 6 bases and J by 2 bases, with 8 bases of the junction left unmatched. CDR3 size: 16 residues. CDR1 and CDR2 from the germline V gene are MNHNY and SVGAGI (reference sequence). The chain's CDR3 is CASRRQGVMGNQPQHF. The CDR3 nucleotides read TGTGCCAGCAGGAGACAGGGGGTGATGGGCAATCAGCCCCAGCATTTT.

This sequence joins TRBV5-1 and TRBJ2-1, with 7 bases fitting TRBD1. Germline V gene data show CDR1 as SGHRS and CDR2 as YFSETQ. The CDR3 has 15 residues. Losses at the gene ends were 3 bases for V and 2 bases for J; bases not matched to a gene: 5. CDR3 bases: TGCGCCAGCAGCTGGACCCAGGGGGCCTACAATGAGCAGTTCTTC. Translated, it gives CASSWTQGAYNEQFF.

The chain couples TRBV7-9 to TRBJ2-1; D may be TRBD1 (6 bases). Germline assignment: CDR1 SEHNR and CDR2 FQNEAQ (reference sequence). This CDR3 is built from 13 residues. V was clipped by 5 bases and J by 4 bases, with 9 bases between them. CDR3 residues: CASSQGLYNEQFF. In DNA form, the CDR3 reads TGTGCCAGCAGCCAGGGGTTGTACAATGAGCAGTTCTTC.